These 17 T cell receptor beta chains came from one sample sequenced in a study of cytomegalovirus exposure and HLA in healthy donors. A multiplex PCR was run with 60 Vbeta primers and 13 Jbeta primers. Assay: immunoSEQ multiplex PCR; the TCRdb copy retains only in-frame clones and omits some. The table lists about 160,000 clones, roughly four fifths of them singletons, with around 3.1% in the top ten. The specimen was PBMCs. These receptor sequences come from a woman aged 40 to 50 in good health and CMV-seronegative.

The chain uses TRBV5-1 and TRBJ2-3; TRBD1 matches 9 bases. Germline V gene data show CDR1 as SGHRS and CDR2 as YFSETQ. V shed 7 bases and J 4 bases; nucleotides not matched to a gene: 7. The CDR3 is 14 residues long. CDR3 nucleotides: TGCGCCAGCCAATACACAGGGGGCCCAGATACGCAGTATTTT. Encoded protein: CASQYTGGPDTQYF.

This clone was observed once. The CDR3 here is CASSWERGWETQYF. CDR3 in DNA: TGTGCCAGCAGCTGGGAGCGGGGGTGGGAGACCCAGTACTTC. The chain links TRBV7-9 to TRBJ2-5, with 8 bases fitting TRBD2. Germline trimming cut 4 bases from V and 5 bases from J; bases unmatched to any gene: 6. Germline V CDR1 and CDR2: SEHNR, FQNEAQ (reference sequence). The CDR3 runs 14 residues.

The chain combines TRBV2 with TRBJ1-5; 7 nucleotides agree with TRBD1. The germline V gene has CDR1 SNHLY and CDR2 FYNNEI. V was pared by 7 bases and J by 0 bases, with 3 bases of the junction left unmatched. The CDR3 totals 14 residues. The CDR3 region is CASNRGNSNQPQHF. The CDR3 nucleotides are TGTGCCAGCAACAGGGGAAATAGCAATCAGCCCCAGCATTTT.

This clone was picked up one time. The chain couples TRBV4-1 to TRBJ1-3; 10 bases align to TRBD1. With 2 bases clipped from V and 6 bases from J, the junction kept 13 bases outside the gene matches. Per the germline V gene, CDR1 is MGHRA and CDR2 is YSYEKL. The CDR3 runs to 18 residues. CDR3 coding DNA: TGCGCCAGCAGCCAAAAAAAACCGGGACAGGGGCTGATAAACACCATATATTTT. It yields the protein CASSQKKPGQGLINTIYF.

The chain uses TRBV27 and TRBJ2-5; D may be TRBD1 (6 bases). CDR3 size: 15 residues. V was clipped by 1 base and J by 2 bases, with 11 bases between them. Germline V gene lookup returns CDR1 MNHEY and CDR2 SMNVEV (reference sequence). The CDR3 DNA sequence: TGTGCCAGCAGTTTATGGGGGACATTTCAAGAGACCCAGTACTTC. Amino acid sequence: CASSLWGTFQETQYF.

The V call is TRBV19, the J call TRBJ2-1, with a possible D match to TRBD1 (6 bases). CDR3 length: 15 residues. CDR1 is LNHDA, CDR2 SQIVND, per germline (reference sequence). Trimming took 5 bases from V and 2 from J, leaving 13 bases between them. The chain's CDR3 is CASSQGLLTYNEQFF. CDR3 nucleotides: TGTGCCAGTAGTCAGGGGCTGCTGACCTACAATGAGCAGTTCTTC.

The J gene is TRBJ2-7, the V gene TRBV7-9; TRBD2 is a possible D gene (5 bases). Germline values: CDR1 SEHNR, CDR2 FQNEAQ (reference sequence). The CDR3 runs to 13 residues. The V end was cut by 5 bases, the J end by 4 bases, with 12 bases between. CDR3: CASSPNTRYEQYF. CDR3 bases: TGTGCCAGCAGCCCCAACACTAGGTACGAGCAGTACTTC. Full variable domain (outside the CDR3, taken from reference TRBV7-9 and TRBJ2-7): DTGVSQNPRHKITKRGQNVTFRCDPISEHNRLYWYRQTLGQGPEFLTYFQNEAQLEKSRLLSDRFSAERPKGSFSTLEIQRTEQGDSAMYLCASSPNTRYEQYFGPGTRLTVT.

This clone has just a few counts. The V and J genes are TRBV25-1 and TRBJ2-1; D is possibly TRBD1 (6 bases). The CDR3 runs to 14 residues. Germline V CDR1 and CDR2: MGHDK, SYGVNS. Trimming cost V 7 bases and J 9 bases, with 19 bases left between them. CDR3 loop: CASTGPTGTPEQFF. As DNA, the CDR3 is TGTGCCAGCACGGGACCTACCGGGACACCTGAGCAGTTCTTC.

J is TRBJ2-7 and V is TRBV5-1; tentative D call: TRBD1 (6 bases). Trimming shortened V by 3 bases and J by 4 bases, and 14 bases separated the two germline ends. In germline, CDR1 is SGHRS, CDR2 YFSETQ. CDR3 length equals 14 residues. The CDR3 protein is CASSSGTTTYEQYF. As DNA, the CDR3 is TGCGCCAGCAGCTCAGGGACAACCACGTACGAGCAGTACTTC.

The chain couples TRBV11-2 to TRBJ1-1; possibly TRBD1 for D (5 bases). The CDR3 contains 15 residues. Germline V gives CDR1 SGHAT, CDR2 FQNNGV. V was pared by 4 bases and J by 6 bases, with 18 bases between. The CDR3 sequence: CASSSAGPLASEAFF. The CDR3 region has the DNA TGTGCCAGCAGCTCGGCGGGACCGCTAGCTTCTGAAGCTTTCTTT.

The rearrangement joins TRBV9 to TRBJ2-2, with 9 bases matching TRBD2. After removal of 4 bases from V and 6 bases from J, the junction contained 10 bases not matched to a gene. The germline gives CDR1 SGDLS, CDR2 YYNGEE. CDR3 length: 16 residues. The CDR3 is CASSSPSGEAAGELFF. Written as DNA, the CDR3 is TGTGCCAGCAGCTCCCCTAGCGGGGAGGCAGCCGGGGAGCTGTTTTTT.

The chain uses TRBV13 and TRBJ2-7, with TRBD1 matching 11 bases. J was trimmed by 6 bases and V by 4 bases; bases with no gene match: 11. Germline V CDR1 and CDR2: PRHDT, FYEKMQ (reference sequence). The CDR3 length is 16 residues. The CDR3 DNA sequence: TGTGCCAGCAGCTCTGAGGAGGGACAGGGGGTGTTCGAGCAGTACTTC. This translates into CASSSEEGQGVFEQYF. The entire variable domain, with the rest obtained from reference TRBV13 and TRBJ2-7, is as follows: AAGVIQSPRHLIKEKRETATLKCYPIPRHDTVYWYQQGPGQDPQFLISFYEKMQSDKGSIPDRFSAQQFSDYHSELNMSSLELGDSALYFCASSSEEGQGVFEQYFGPGTRLTVT.

V gene TRBV6-1 combines with J gene TRBJ1-6; tentative D call: TRBD1 (5 bases). In germline, CDR1 is MNHNS, CDR2 SASEGT. The CDR3 is 14 amino acids. The V end lost 8 bases, the J end lost 6 bases, and 14 bases lay between the germline ends. Written as DNA, the CDR3 is TGTGCCAGCCCTAGTGGCAGGGTTAATTCACCCCTCCACTTT. Translating it yields CASPSGRVNSPLHF.

The chain combines TRBV4-1 with TRBJ1-2; unclear D gene. The germline V gene has CDR1 MGHRA and CDR2 YSYEKL. Trimming removed 1 base from V and 8 bases from J, with 20 bases in between. The CDR3 covers 16 residues. The CDR3 sequence: CASSQGSIALTLGYTF. CDR3 DNA: TGCGCCAGCAGCCAAGGTTCTATCGCATTAACGTTGGGCTACACCTTC.

Here the CDR3 DNA reads TGTGCCAGCAGTGTGACTGTAGTCTCTGGAAACACCATATATTTT. Amino acid sequence: CASSVTVVSGNTIYF. The V gene is TRBV6-1, the J gene TRBJ1-3; D uncertain. CDR1 is MNHNS, CDR2 SASEGT, per germline. This CDR3 is built from 15 residues. V was trimmed by 4 bases and J by 0 bases, leaving 10 bases between them.

A few counts support this clone. The chain links TRBV5-1 to TRBJ2-2; no clear D gene. The length of the CDR3 is 16 residues. V lost 2 bases, J lost 4 bases, and 15 bases lay in between. Germline assignment: CDR1 SGHRS and CDR2 YFSETQ. CDR3 protein: CASSLDKWPTTGELFF. CDR3 nucleotide sequence: TGCGCCAGCAGCTTAGACAAATGGCCTACCACCGGGGAGCTGTTTTTT.

This clone was detected only a few times. The rearrangement joins TRBV2 to TRBJ1-4, with 9 bases that match TRBD1. From germline, CDR1 is SNHLY and CDR2 FYNNEI. This CDR3 is built from 19 residues. The ends lost 4 bases at V and 6 bases at J; junction bases unmatched: 18. The CDR3 DNA follows: TGTGCCAGCAGTGCCCTAAGACAGGGGGGTTTTTTGGCCCATGAAAAACTGTTTTTT. Translation gives CASSALRQGGFLAHEKLFF.